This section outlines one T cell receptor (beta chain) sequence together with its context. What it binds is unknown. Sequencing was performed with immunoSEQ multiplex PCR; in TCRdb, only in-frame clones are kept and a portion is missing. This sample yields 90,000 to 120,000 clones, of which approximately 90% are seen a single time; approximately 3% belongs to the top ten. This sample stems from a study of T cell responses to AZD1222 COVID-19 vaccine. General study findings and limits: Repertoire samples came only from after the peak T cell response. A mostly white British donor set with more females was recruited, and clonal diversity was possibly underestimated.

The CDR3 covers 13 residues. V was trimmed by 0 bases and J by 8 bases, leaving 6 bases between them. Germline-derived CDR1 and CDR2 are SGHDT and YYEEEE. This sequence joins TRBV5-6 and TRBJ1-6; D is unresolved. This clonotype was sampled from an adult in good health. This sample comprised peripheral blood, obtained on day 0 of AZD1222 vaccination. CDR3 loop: CASSLERDSPLHF. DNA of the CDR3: TGTGCCAGCAGCTTGGAAAGGGATTCACCCCTCCACTTT. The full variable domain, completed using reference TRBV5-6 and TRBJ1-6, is DAGVTQSPTHLIKTRGQQVTLRCSPKSGHDTVSWYQQALGQGPQFIFQYYEEEERQRGNFPDRFSGHQFPNYSSELNVNALLLGDSALYLCASSLERDSPLHFGNGTRLTVT.